The text below deals with one T cell receptor (beta chain). The antigen is undetermined. This specimen belongs to a study of T cells after yellow fever vaccination. Study findings and constraints: The secondary response was weaker, and its peak arrived faster, on day 5 versus 15.

MiXCR, run by TCRdb on the 5' RACE reads, gives a single entry per CDR3 protein. Counted here are 620,000 or so distinct CDR3 sequences, less than 20% occurring once; the ten biggest clones make up 17%. Here the sequenced sample was PBMCs, taken more than 4 days after the first yellow fever vaccination. The sequence was obtained from a man aged 18 to 29 who received the YFV17D yellow fever vaccine.

The DNA of the CDR3 is TGTGCCAGCTCAACTACTAGCGGGGGGGCCTACAATGAGCAGTTCTTC. This translates into CASSTTSGGAYNEQFF. The V and J genes are TRBV18 and TRBJ2-1, with TRBD2 matching over 13 bases. The junction had 3 bases not matched to a gene; V was cut back by 5 bases and J by 2 bases. CDR1 and CDR2 (germline): KGHSH, LQKENI. This CDR3 is built from 16 residues.